These T cell receptor beta chains were read from a single sample in a study of blood T cells in healthy people across ages. TCRdb re-called the 5' RACE reads through MiXCR, storing one row per CDR3 protein. The data contain roughly 640,000 distinct CDR3 sequences, about 30% of them seen just once; the ten biggest clones take up 15% to 18%. Specimen: blood. Receptors were obtained from a woman of 80 years or more in good health. The conserved cysteine and the conserved F or W are not part of the CDR3 here.

j_call: TRBJ1-1; v_call: TRBV29-1; cdr3_aa: SGLMNTEAF
j_call: TRBJ1-2; v_call: TRBV30; cdr3_aa: AWSVWDYGYT
j_call: TRBJ1-1; v_call: TRBV5-5; cdr3_aa: ASSFGPNTEAF
j_call: TRBJ1-5; v_call: TRBV6-2/TRBV6-3; cdr3_aa: ASRPSMLEPQH
j_call: TRBJ2-1; v_call: TRBV6-6; cdr3_aa: ASSPTGGTYNEQF
j_call: TRBJ2-5; v_call: TRBV18; cdr3_aa: ASSPDSISQETQY
j_call: TRBJ1-1; v_call: TRBV12-3/TRBV12-4; cdr3_aa: ASRRGQIGEAF
j_call: TRBJ2-1; v_call: TRBV5-1; cdr3_aa: ASSSSDEQF
j_call: TRBJ2-5; v_call: TRBV7-7; cdr3_aa: ASSLGSGGKETQY
j_call: TRBJ2-5; v_call: TRBV20-1; cdr3_aa: SASGTSGKLQETQY
j_call: TRBJ2-3; v_call: TRBV5-6; cdr3_aa: ASSLDGTGPDTQY
j_call: TRBJ2-4; v_call: TRBV5-6; cdr3_aa: ASSLGQGFSKNIQY
j_call: TRBJ2-5; v_call: TRBV18; cdr3_aa: ASSPPVGQETQY
j_call: TRBJ1-2; v_call: TRBV3-1; cdr3_aa: ASSPTRGNYGYT
j_call: TRBJ2-1; v_call: TRBV20-1; cdr3_aa: SARSRDHYNEQF
j_call: TRBJ2-7; v_call: TRBV5-6; cdr3_aa: ASSLSWDEQY
j_call: TRBJ2-3; v_call: TRBV6-4; cdr3_aa: ASKAAAGDSNTQY
j_call: TRBJ2-3; v_call: TRBV20-1; cdr3_aa: SALRTGPDTQY
j_call: TRBJ2-1; v_call: TRBV20-1; cdr3_aa: SVLSGGYKNEQF
j_call: TRBJ2-7; v_call: TRBV7-6; cdr3_aa: ASSPGPPGTGYEQY
j_call: TRBJ2-7; v_call: TRBV27; cdr3_aa: ASSLMTGVGEQY
j_call: TRBJ1-2; v_call: TRBV6-6; cdr3_aa: ASSYSWDRTNYGYT
j_call: TRBJ1-1; v_call: TRBV29-1; cdr3_aa: SVVRMNTEAF
j_call: .; v_call: TRBV11-2; cdr3_aa: ASSFGTGGNYNEQY
j_call: TRBJ1-1; v_call: TRBV27; cdr3_aa: ASSHRSGTGGGMNTEAF
j_call: TRBJ1-5; v_call: TRBV15; cdr3_aa: ATSRDGNRPNQPQH
j_call: TRBJ2-5; v_call: TRBV20-1; cdr3_aa: SARPAPVNNKRY
j_call: TRBJ2-3; v_call: TRBV12-3/TRBV12-4; cdr3_aa: ASSPIGRLTPDAQY
j_call: TRBJ2-5; v_call: TRBV7-9; cdr3_aa: ASSKGSPAETQY
j_call: TRBJ2-4; v_call: TRBV28; cdr3_aa: ASSRPPGQGAKNIQY
j_call: TRBJ1-5; v_call: TRBV7-8; cdr3_aa: ASSSTGQKYQPQH
j_call: TRBJ1-4; v_call: TRBV5-1; cdr3_aa: ASSLVRQGGGEKLF
j_call: TRBJ1-1; v_call: TRBV6-2/TRBV6-3; cdr3_aa: ASNRDMNTEAF
j_call: TRBJ1-1; v_call: TRBV6-6; cdr3_aa: ASRRAEGTEAF
j_call: TRBJ2-5; v_call: TRBV10-3; cdr3_aa: AISESWETQY
j_call: TRBJ2-5; v_call: TRBV15; cdr3_aa: ATSRGGRAWETQY
j_call: TRBJ2-1; v_call: TRBV15; cdr3_aa: ATSSTGGGAGEQF
j_call: TRBJ2-1; v_call: TRBV18; cdr3_aa: ASSPKHVSGGEQF
j_call: TRBJ2-5; v_call: TRBV5-1; cdr3_aa: ASCSGGGQETQY
j_call: TRBJ2-5; v_call: TRBV29-1; cdr3_aa: SVLLGTGGETQY
j_call: TRBJ1-6; v_call: TRBV30; cdr3_aa: AWSGRYNSPLH
j_call: TRBJ2-3; v_call: TRBV12-3/TRBV12-4; cdr3_aa: ASSASGGAKDTQY
j_call: TRBJ2-7; v_call: TRBV7-2; cdr3_aa: ASSTLRREQY
j_call: TRBJ2-7; v_call: TRBV5-1; cdr3_aa: VSSLTLSYEQY
j_call: TRBJ1-5; v_call: TRBV5-6; cdr3_aa: ASSLGLTRNQPQH
j_call: TRBJ2-1; v_call: TRBV11-1; cdr3_aa: ASSLQGGEQF